The source of this T cell receptor (beta chain) is a study of blood T cell repertoires in COVID-19 (TCRdb year 2020). Background on the whole study: The collaborator samples originated in the United States, Italy and Spain and spanned the acute and convalescent phases of COVID-19. The material from the prospective study consisted of cDNA or gDNA derived from T cells, B-cell-depleted T cells, or PBMCs. Deeply sampled blood TCRbeta repertoires from subjects exposed to, actively infected with, or recovered from COVID-19 were included in the dataset. A freely available public database, intended as a resource for researchers studying the immune response to SARS-CoV-2, is where the repertoires were released. Samples were obtained from the ongoing ImmuneRACE study (first 160 participants) and from approximately 1,200 subjects provided by 6 global collaborators. The sample metadata nearly always contained a de-identified subject ID, COVID-19 status, age in years and sex. Where HLA class I and class II types were available, the types were taken from metadata supplied by the sample provider, not from assay-based typing.

In regard to this clone: Its antigen remains unidentified. The record has no base qualities; no much larger clone is one base away.

The CDR3, cysteine through phenylalanine, is 14 amino acids long. Only CDR3 DNA remains: 42 bases, in frame from the first base. At the junction V is shortened by 6 bases and J by 3 bases; bases outside the gene matches: 4. Sequences MDHEN (CDR1) and SYDVKM (CDR2) are obtained from the germline V gene. Participants in the prospective study were aged roughly 18 to 89 years, lived in 20 to 30 United States geographic areas, and enrolled through a virtual design. To assign participants to cohorts, the prospective study relied on clinical history that participants themselves reported in a screening survey and a study questionnaire. ImmuneRACE Cohort 3 recovered participants were defined by two consecutive negative NP/OP PCR tests, healthcare professional clearance, or symptom resolution. Mobile phlebotomists in the prospective study collected whole blood, serum and a nasopharyngeal or oropharyngeal swab from every participant. Over an approximately 2-month period, participants in the prospective study had the option of providing additional blood draws and questionnaires. Prospective study blood samples were shipped either frozen or at room temperature before DNA extraction.

What the authors observed across the whole study: The quantity of clinical and demographic metadata differed by source and by participant and was supplied without curation.

The immunoSEQ Assay, a bias-controlled multiplex PCR, was used to amplify TCRbeta CDR3 regions from genomic DNA. The authors' pipeline ran thus. The number of nucleated cells in each sample was estimated by amplification of reference gene primers within the assay. Sequence reads were collapsed and filtered to measure the absolute abundance of every unique TCRbeta CDR3 rearrangement. For each sample, productive Simpson clonality was calculated as the square root of Simpson's diversity index over productive rearrangements. TCRdb holds this immuneACCESS table with in-frame rearrangements only. Some clones are missing; in checked studies, unresolved V genes explain under half, and the rest has no known cause. Clonal size and the V and J genes are those of that table, whereas D and trimming came from the DNA. Recorded for this sample are about 310,000 clones; 87% of them occurred a single time. The ten largest clones represent around 9.3% of the sample.

This clonotype was sampled from a woman under 30 who had recovered from COVID-19. Sequenced material: PBMCs or T cells enriched from blood (not recorded which). This receptor chain uses TRBV28 and TRBJ2-7; 11 central nucleotides agree with TRBD2. The CDR3 is CASRRGTSGYEQYF. The DNA sequence reads TGTGCCAGCAGGCGTGGGACTAGCGGCTACGAGCAGTACTTC.